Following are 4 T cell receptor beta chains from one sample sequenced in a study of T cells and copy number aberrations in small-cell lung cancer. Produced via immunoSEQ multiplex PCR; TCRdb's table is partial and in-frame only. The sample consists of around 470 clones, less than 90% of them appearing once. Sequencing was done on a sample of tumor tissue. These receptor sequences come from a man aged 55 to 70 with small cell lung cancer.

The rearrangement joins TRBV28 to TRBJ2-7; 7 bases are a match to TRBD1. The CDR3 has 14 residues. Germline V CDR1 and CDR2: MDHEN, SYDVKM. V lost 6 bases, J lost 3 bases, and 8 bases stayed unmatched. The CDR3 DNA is TGTGCCAGCAGCCCGACAGGGTCTGGCTACGAGCAGTACTTC. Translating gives CASSPTGSGYEQYF.

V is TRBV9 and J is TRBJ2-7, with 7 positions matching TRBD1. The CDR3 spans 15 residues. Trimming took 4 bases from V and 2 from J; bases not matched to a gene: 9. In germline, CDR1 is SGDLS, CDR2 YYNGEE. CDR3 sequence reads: CASSKLLGTAYEQYF. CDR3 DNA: TGTGCCAGCAGCAAACTCCTGGGGACAGCCTACGAGCAGTACTTC.

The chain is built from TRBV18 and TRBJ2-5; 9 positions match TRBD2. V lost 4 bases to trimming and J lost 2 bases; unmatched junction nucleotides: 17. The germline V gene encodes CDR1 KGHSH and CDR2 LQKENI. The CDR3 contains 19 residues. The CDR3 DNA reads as TGTGCCAGCTCACGAATTCCGCTAGCGGGAATAACCCGACAAGAGACCCAGTACTTC. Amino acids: CASSRIPLAGITRQETQYF.

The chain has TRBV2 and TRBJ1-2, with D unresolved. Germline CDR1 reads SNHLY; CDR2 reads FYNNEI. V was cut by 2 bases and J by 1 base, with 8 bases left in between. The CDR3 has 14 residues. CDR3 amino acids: CASSEFDHNYGYTF. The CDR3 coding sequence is TGTGCCAGCAGTGAATTCGATCATAACTATGGCTACACCTTC. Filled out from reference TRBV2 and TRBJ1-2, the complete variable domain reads EPEVTQTPSHQVTQMGQEVILRCVPISNHLYFYWYRQILGQKVEFLVSFYNNEISEKSEIFDDQFSVERPDGSNFTLKIRSTKLEDSAMYFCASSEFDHNYGYTFGSGTRLTVV.